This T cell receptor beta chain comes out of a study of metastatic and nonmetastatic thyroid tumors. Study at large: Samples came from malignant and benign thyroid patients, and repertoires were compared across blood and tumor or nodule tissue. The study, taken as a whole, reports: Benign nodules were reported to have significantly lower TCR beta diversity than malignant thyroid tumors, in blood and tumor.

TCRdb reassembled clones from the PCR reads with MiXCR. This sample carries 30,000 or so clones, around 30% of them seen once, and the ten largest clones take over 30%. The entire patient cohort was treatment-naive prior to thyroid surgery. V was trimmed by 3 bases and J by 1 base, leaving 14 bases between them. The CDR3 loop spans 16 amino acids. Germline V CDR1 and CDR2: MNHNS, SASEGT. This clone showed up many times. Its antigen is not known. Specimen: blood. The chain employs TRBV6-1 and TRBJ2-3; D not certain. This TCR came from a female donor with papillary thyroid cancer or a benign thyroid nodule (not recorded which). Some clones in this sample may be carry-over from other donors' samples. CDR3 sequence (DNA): TGTGCCAGCAGTGAGGGCAGCTTCTATCGCACAGATACGCAGTATTTT. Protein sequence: CASSEGSFYRTDTQYF.